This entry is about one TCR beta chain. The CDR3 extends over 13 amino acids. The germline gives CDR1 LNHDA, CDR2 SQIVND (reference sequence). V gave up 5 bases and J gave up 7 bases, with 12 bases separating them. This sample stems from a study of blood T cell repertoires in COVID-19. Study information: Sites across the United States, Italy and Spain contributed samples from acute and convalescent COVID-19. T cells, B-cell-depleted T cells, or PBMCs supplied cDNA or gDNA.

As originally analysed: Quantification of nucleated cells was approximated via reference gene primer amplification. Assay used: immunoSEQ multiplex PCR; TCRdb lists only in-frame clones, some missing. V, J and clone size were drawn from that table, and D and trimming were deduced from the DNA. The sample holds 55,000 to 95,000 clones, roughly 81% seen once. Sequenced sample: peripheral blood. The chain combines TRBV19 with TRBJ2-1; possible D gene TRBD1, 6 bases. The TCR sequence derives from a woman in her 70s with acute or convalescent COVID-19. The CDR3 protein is CASSPTRGNEQFF. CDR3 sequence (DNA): TGTGCCAGTAGTCCCACTAGGGGGAATGAGCAGTTCTTC.